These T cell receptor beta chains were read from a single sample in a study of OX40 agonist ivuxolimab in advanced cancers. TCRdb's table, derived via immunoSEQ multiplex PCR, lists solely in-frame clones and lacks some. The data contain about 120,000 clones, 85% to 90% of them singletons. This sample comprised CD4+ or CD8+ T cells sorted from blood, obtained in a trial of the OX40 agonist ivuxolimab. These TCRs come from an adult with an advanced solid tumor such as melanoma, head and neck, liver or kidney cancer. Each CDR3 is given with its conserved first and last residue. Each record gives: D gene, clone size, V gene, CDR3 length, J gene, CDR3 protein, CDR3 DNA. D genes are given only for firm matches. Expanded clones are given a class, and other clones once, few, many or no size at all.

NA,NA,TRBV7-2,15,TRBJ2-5,CASSLELDRIETQYF,TGTGCCAGCAGCTTAGAACTCGACAGGATCGAGACCCAGTACTTC
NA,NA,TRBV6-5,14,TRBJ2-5,CASSYGAVEKTQYF,TGTGCCAGCAGTTACGGGGCCGTGGAGAAGACCCAGTACTTC
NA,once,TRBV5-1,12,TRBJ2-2,CASRWDTGELFF,TGCGCCAGCAGATGGGATACCGGGGAGCTGTTTTTT
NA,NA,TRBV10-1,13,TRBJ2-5,CASSDWGAETQYF,TGCGCCAGCAGTGACTGGGGCGCGGAGACCCAGTACTTC
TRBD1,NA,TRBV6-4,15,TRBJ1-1,CASSKLQGTDTEAFF,TGTGCCAGCAGTAAGTTACAGGGGACCGACACTGAAGCTTTCTTT
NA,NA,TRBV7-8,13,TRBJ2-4,CASSITGRDIQYF,TGTGCCAGCAGCATCACAGGGAGGGACATTCAGTACTTC
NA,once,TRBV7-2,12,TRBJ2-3,CASSLFGDTQYF,TGTGCCAGCAGCTTATTTGGAGATACGCAGTATTTT
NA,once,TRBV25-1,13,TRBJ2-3,CASSRNPGVTQYF,TGTGCCAGCAGCCGAAATCCGGGGGTTACGCAGTATTTT
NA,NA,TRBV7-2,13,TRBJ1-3,CASSDGQGNTIYF,TGTGCCAGCAGCGACGGACAGGGAAACACCATATATTTT
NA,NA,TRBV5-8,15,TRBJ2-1,CASSLAGKSYNEQFF,TGTGCCAGCAGCTTGGCCGGGAAATCCTACAATGAGCAGTTCTTC
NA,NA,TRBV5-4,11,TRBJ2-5,CASGTEETQYF,TGTGCCAGCGGGACGGAAGAGACCCAGTACTTC
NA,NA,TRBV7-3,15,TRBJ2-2,CASSYRTGAEGELFF,TGTGCCAGCAGCTATAGAACAGGAGCAGAAGGGGAGCTGTTTTTT
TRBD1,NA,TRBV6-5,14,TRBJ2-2,CASSRQGGAGELFF,TGTGCCAGCAGTCGACAGGGTGGGGCCGGGGAGCTGTTTTTT
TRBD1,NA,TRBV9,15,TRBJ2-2,CASSVGGQGAGELFF,TGTGCCAGCAGCGTAGGCGGACAGGGGGCCGGGGAGCTGTTTTTT
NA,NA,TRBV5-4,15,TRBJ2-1,CASSPRAGTYNEQFF,TGTGCCAGCAGCCCGCGAGCAGGGACATACAATGAGCAGTTCTTC
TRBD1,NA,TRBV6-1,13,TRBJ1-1,CASRGQVNTEAFF,TGTGCCAGCAGGGGACAGGTGAACACTGAAGCTTTCTTT
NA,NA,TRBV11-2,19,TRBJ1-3,CASSSHFQYSESSGNTIYF,TGTGCCAGCAGCTCACACTTCCAATACAGCGAAAGTTCTGGAAACACCATATATTTT
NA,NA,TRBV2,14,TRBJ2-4,CASCTGIAKNIQYF,TGTGCCAGCTGCACAGGGATAGCCAAAAACATTCAGTACTTC
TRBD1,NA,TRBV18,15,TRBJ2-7,CASSPRQGVIYEQYF,TGTGCCAGCTCACCACGCCAGGGGGTAATCTACGAGCAGTACTTC
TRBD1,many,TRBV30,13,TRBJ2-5,CAWMGQHQETQYF,TGTGCCTGGATGGGACAGCATCAAGAGACCCAGTACTTC
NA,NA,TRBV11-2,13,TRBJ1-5,CASSTTQGQPQHF,TGTGCCAGCAGCACAACGCAGGGGCAGCCCCAGCATTTT
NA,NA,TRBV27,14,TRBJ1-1,CASSLSPVNTEAFF,TGTGCCAGCAGTTTATCACCGGTGAACACTGAAGCTTTCTTT
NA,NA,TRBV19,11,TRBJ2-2,CASSLSGELFF,TGTGCCAGTAGCCTCAGCGGGGAGCTGTTTTTT
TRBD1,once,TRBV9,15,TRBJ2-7,CASSLGQGGTYEQYF,TGTGCCAGCAGCCTGGGACAGGGGGGGACCTACGAGCAGTACTTC
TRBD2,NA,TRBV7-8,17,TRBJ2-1,CASSLGNSGGPHNEQFF,TGTGCCAGCAGCTTAGGTAATAGCGGGGGGCCCCACAATGAGCAGTTCTTC
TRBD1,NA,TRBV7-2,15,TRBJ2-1,CASSRTGGYDNEQFF,TGTGCCAGCAGCCGGACAGGGGGGTACGACAATGAGCAGTTCTTC
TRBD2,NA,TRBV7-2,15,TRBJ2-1,CASIVLAGGPYEQFF,TGTGCCAGCATCGTACTAGCGGGGGGGCCATATGAGCAGTTCTTC
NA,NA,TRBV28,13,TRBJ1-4,CASLSGGLEKLFF,TGTGCCAGCCTCTCCGGGGGTTTAGAAAAACTGTTTTTT